These 11 T cell receptor beta chains were sequenced from one sample in a study of shared clonotypes between healthy human individuals. Sequencing was performed with immunoSEQ multiplex PCR; in TCRdb, only in-frame clones are kept and a portion is missing. The data show around 2,000,000 clones, roughly 96% seen once. Sequencing was done on a sample of naive CD4+ T cells sorted from blood. Specified subset: CD45RA+ positively selected. These receptors were collected from a man aged 18 to 30 in good health.

The rearrangement links TRBV6-1 to TRBJ1-1, with D perhaps matching TRBD1 (6 bases). The V gene lost 10 bases and the J gene lost 0 bases, with 12 bases spanning the gap. CDR1 is MNHNS, CDR2 SASEGT, per germline. The CDR3 has 13 amino acids. CDR3 sequence: CAIVDRVNTEAFF. The CDR3, as DNA: TGTGCCATCGTGGACAGAGTGAACACTGAAGCTTTCTTT.

CDR3 coding DNA: TGCGCCAGCAGCTCTTTCCCTTCCCTCGGGGAGACCCAGTACTTC. Residues: CASSSFPSLGETQYF. The chain employs TRBV5-1 and TRBJ2-5, with D unclear. The V end was cut by 3 bases, the J end by 5 bases, with 17 bases between. CDR3 length: 15 residues. CDR1 and CDR2 from the germline V gene are SGHRS and YFSETQ.

The count of this clone is one. The chain joins TRBV7-8 to TRBJ1-6; 8 bases are shared with TRBD1. The CDR3 consists of 18 residues. With 5 bases clipped from V and 2 bases from J, the junction kept 11 bases outside the gene matches. CDR1 and CDR2 (germline): SGHVS, FQNEAQ. CDR3 sequence (DNA): TGTGCCAGCAGCCATCGAGGTCAGGGGGCGGCCTATAATTCACCCCTCCACTTT. Its translation: CASSHRGQGAAYNSPLHF.

V gene TRBV7-9 combines with J gene TRBJ1-3; D uncertain. The CDR3 covers 16 residues. CDR1 and CDR2 from the germline V gene are SEHNR and FQNEAQ (reference sequence). Trimming took off 2 bases at V and 2 bases at J, with 13 bases between the two ends. The CDR3 reads CASSLILEGTGNTIYF. The CDR3 nucleotides read TGTGCCAGCAGCTTAATTTTGGAGGGAACTGGAAACACCATATATTTT.

The rearrangement links TRBV6-4 to TRBJ1-5; D not resolved. The germline CDR1 and CDR2 sequences are MRHNA and SNTAGT. This CDR3 comprises 15 residues. V gave up 3 bases and J gave up 2 bases, with 11 bases separating them. In DNA, the CDR3 is TGTGCCAGCAGTGAATCCATGGAAGGCAATCAGCCCCAGCATTTT. It codes for CASSESMEGNQPQHF.

This sequence joins TRBV7-9 and TRBJ1-2; D remains unclear. Germline CDR1 and CDR2: SEHNR and FQNEAQ (reference sequence). V lost 5 bases and J lost 2, with 18 bases in between. The CDR3 contains 16 residues. CDR3 DNA sequence: TGTGCCAGCAGCCTAGACTTGCAACGGATGAACTATGGCTACACCTTC. Its protein product is CASSLDLQRMNYGYTF.

The rearrangement links TRBV28 to TRBJ1-2, with TRBD1 identical over 9 bases. CDR1 MDHEN and CDR2 SYDVKM come from the germline V gene. V was clipped by 8 bases and J by 8 bases; unmatched bases: 12. The CDR3 length is 14 residues. The CDR3 coding sequence is TGTGCCAGCCGAGGGACAGGGAAAATGTGGGGCTACACCTTC. Translation gives CASRGTGKMWGYTF.

This chain uses TRBV10-3 with TRBJ2-1, with 9 bases matching TRBD2. CDR1 and CDR2 (germline): ENHRY, SYGVKD. V dropped 5 bases and J dropped 6; count of bases not matched to a gene: 8. This CDR3 spans 15 amino acids. CDR3 residues: CAISTGLALLNEQFF. The CDR3 DNA sequence: TGTGCCATCAGTACGGGACTAGCCCTTCTCAATGAGCAGTTCTTC.

J is TRBJ1-5 and V is TRBV5-6, with 7 bases aligning to TRBD1. Germline CDR1 is SGHDT and CDR2 is YYEEEE. With V trimmed by 4 bases and J by 6 bases, 10 bases remained unmatched. There are 15 residues in the CDR3. DNA of the CDR3: TGTGCCAGCAGCCTGACAGGGACCGGGGGTCAGCCCCAGCATTTT. Protein: CASSLTGTGGQPQHF. Filled out from reference TRBV5-6 and TRBJ1-5, the complete variable domain reads DAGVTQSPTHLIKTRGQQVTLRCSPKSGHDTVSWYQQALGQGPQFIFQYYEEEERQRGNFPDRFSGHQFPNYSSELNVNALLLGDSALYLCASSLTGTGGQPQHFGDGTRLSIL.

The V call is TRBV27, the J call TRBJ2-3, with D possibly TRBD1 on 6 matching bases. The CDR3 covers 15 residues. Trimming removed 1 base from V and 1 base from J, with 9 bases in between. In germline, CDR1 is MNHEY, CDR2 SMNVEV (reference sequence). For the CDR3, the DNA is TGTGCCAGCAGTTTATACAAGGGGGGCACAGATACGCAGTATTTT. Translation: CASSLYKGGTDTQYF.

The chain employs TRBV7-9 and TRBJ2-2; no firm D call. Germline CDR1 and CDR2: SEHNR and FQNEAQ (reference sequence). Trimming took 5 bases from V and 7 from J, leaving 8 bases between them. The CDR3 totals 12 residues. The CDR3 DNA reads TGTGCCAGCAGCCTAAGCGTCGGGGAGCTGTTTTTT. Amino acid sequence: CASSLSVGELFF.